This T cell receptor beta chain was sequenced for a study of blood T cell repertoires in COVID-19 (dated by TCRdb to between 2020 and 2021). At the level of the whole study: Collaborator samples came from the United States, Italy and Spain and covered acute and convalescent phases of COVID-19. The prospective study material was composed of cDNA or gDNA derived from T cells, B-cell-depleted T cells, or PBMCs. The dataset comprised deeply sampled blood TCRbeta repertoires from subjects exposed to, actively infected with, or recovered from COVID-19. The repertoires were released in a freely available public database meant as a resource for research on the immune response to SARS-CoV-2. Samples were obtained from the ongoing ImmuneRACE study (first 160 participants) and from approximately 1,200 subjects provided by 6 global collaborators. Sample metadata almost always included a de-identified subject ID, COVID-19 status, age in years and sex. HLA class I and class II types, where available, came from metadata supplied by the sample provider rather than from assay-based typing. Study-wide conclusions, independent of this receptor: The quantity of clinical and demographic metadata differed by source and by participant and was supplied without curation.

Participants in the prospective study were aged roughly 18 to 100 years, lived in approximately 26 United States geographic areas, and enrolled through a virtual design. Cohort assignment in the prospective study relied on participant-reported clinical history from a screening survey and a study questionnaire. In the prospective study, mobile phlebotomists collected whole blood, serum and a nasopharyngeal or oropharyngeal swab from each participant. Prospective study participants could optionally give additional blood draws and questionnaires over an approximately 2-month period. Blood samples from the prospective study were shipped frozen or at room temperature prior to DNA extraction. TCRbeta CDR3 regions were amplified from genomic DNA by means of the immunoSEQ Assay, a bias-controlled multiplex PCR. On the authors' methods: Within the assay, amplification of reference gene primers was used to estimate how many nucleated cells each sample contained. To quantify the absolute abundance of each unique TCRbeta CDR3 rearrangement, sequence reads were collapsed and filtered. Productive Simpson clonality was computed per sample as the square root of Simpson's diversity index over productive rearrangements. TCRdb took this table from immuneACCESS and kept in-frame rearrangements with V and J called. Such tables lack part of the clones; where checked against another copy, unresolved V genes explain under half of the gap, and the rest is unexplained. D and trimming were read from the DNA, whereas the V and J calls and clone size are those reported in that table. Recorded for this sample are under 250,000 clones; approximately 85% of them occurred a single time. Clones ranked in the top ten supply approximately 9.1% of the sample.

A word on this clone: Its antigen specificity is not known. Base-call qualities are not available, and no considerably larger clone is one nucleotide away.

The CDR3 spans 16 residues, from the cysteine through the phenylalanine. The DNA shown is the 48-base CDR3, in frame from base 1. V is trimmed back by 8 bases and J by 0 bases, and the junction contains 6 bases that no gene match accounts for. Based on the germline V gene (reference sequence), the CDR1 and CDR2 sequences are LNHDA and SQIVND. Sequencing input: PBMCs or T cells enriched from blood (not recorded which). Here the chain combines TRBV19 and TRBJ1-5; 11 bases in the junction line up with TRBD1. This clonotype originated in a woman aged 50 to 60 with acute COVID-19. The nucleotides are TGTGCCAGTGCGGACAGGGGGCTTTATAGCAATCAGCCCCAGCATTTT. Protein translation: CASADRGLYSNQPQHF.